This is a list of T cell receptor beta chains from one sample in a study of shared clonotypes between healthy human individuals. The method was immunoSEQ multiplex PCR; TCRdb's version includes in-frame clones alone and lacks a portion of them. The sample lists some 1 million clones, roughly 80% occurring once. The sequencing sample was made of memory CD4+ T cells sorted from blood. The receptors come from a man younger than 30 in good health. The CDR3 runs from the conserved cysteine through the conserved F or W. D genes are given only for firm matches. Rows give clone size only sometimes, using once, few, many, or a class for an expanded clone.

>.|.|TRBJ2-7|TRBV30
CAWTPRGGAPYEQYF
TGTGCCTGGACCCCACGAGGGGGGGCCCCCTACGAGCAGTACTTC
>.|.|TRBJ1-1|TRBV30
CAWRKANTEAFF
TGTGCCTGGAGAAAAGCGAACACTGAAGCTTTCTTT
>.|.|TRBJ2-2|TRBV7-9
CASSPLNPGELFF
TGTGCCAGCAGCCCTCTCAACCCCGGGGAGCTGTTTTTT
>once|.|TRBJ2-7|TRBV10-3
CASTGDAYEQYF
TGTGCCTCCACGGGAGATGCGTACGAGCAGTACTTC
>.|TRBD2|TRBJ2-5|TRBV7-2
CASSLHGLAGGQETQYF
TGTGCCAGCAGCCTCCACGGACTAGCGGGGGGCCAAGAGACCCAGTACTTC
>.|TRBD1|TRBJ1-2|TRBV4-1
CASSQDRGQGPYGYTF
TGCGCCAGCAGCCAAGATAGGGGACAGGGTCCCTATGGCTACACCTTC
>.|.|TRBJ1-4|TRBV2
CASGKEGIDNEKLFF
TGTGCCAGCGGAAAGGAGGGTATTGATAATGAAAAACTGTTTTTT
>.|.|TRBJ1-1|TRBV28
CASSLFRTVMNTEAFF
TGTGCCAGCAGTTTGTTCCGGACAGTGATGAACACTGAAGCTTTCTTT
>.|.|TRBJ1-2|TRBV6-1
CASSAGQDGARGYTF
TGTGCCAGCAGTGCAGGGCAGGATGGAGCTCGGGGCTACACCTTC
>.|.|TRBJ1-5|TRBV19
CASTTVGLSNQPQHF
TGTGCCAGTACAACGGTCGGGTTAAGCAATCAGCCCCAGCATTTT
>.|TRBD2|TRBJ2-1|TRBV7-9
CASSPGTSGGMSSYNEQFF
TGTGCCAGCAGCCCTGGGACTAGCGGGGGGATGAGCTCCTACAATGAGCAGTTCTTC
>few|.|TRBJ1-1|TRBV2
CASPAGLNTEAFF
TGTGCCAGCCCGGCAGGGCTGAACACTGAAGCTTTCTTT
>.|.|TRBJ1-2|TRBV7-2
CASSFSGGGIKDGYTF
TGTGCCAGCAGCTTCTCTGGGGGGGGCATTAAGGATGGCTACACCTTC
>few|.|TRBJ2-3|TRBV19
CASSITGTKSTDTQYF
TGTGCCAGTAGTATCACCGGGACAAAGAGCACAGATACGCAGTATTTT
>.|TRBD1|TRBJ1-2|TRBV7-9
CASSHVGRQGANPSYTF
TGTGCCAGCAGCCATGTTGGCCGACAGGGGGCGAACCCTAGCTACACCTTC
>.|TRBD1|TRBJ1-2|TRBV7-9
CASSYDRENGYTF
TGTGCCAGCAGTTACGACAGGGAGAACGGCTACACCTTC
>.|.|TRBJ2-2|TRBV2
CASSWTGAFGGELFF
TGTGCCAGCAGTTGGACGGGAGCATTCGGCGGGGAGCTGTTTTTT
>.|.|TRBJ1-3|TRBV19
CASSDTPPGNTIYF
TGTGCCTCCTCGGACACCCCCCCTGGAAACACCATATATTTT
>.|.|TRBJ2-1|TRBV5-4
CASSLAWSNEQFF
TGTGCCAGCAGCTTGGCCTGGAGCAATGAGCAGTTCTTC
>.|.|TRBJ1-2|TRBV7-9
CASSLDVQGYTF
TGTGCCAGCAGCTTAGATGTACAAGGCTACACCTTC
>.|TRBD1|TRBJ1-2|TRBV30
CARGQGFGYTF
TGTGCCCGGGGACAGGGGTTTGGCTACACCTTC
>.|.|TRBJ1-2|TRBV29-1
CSVERDDYGYTF
TGCAGCGTCGAAAGGGACGACTATGGCTACACCTTC
>.|.|TRBJ2-7|TRBV15
CATSRGGTGYEQYF
TGTGCCACCAGCAGAGGGGGGACCGGGTACGAGCAGTACTTC
>.|.|TRBJ2-2|TRBV2
CASSGTATGELFF
TGTGCCAGCAGTGGGACAGCAACCGGGGAGCTGTTTTTT
>.|.|TRBJ2-5|TRBV10-3
CAISGTGRAETQYF
TGTGCCATCAGTGGAACAGGGAGGGCGGAGACCCAGTACTTC
>.|.|TRBJ1-2|TRBV5-5
CASSLVADYGYTF
TGTGCCAGCAGCTTGGTTGCAGATTATGGCTACACCTTC
>few|.|TRBJ2-3|TRBV7-3
CASNEQRSAADTQYF
TGTGCCAGCAACGAGCAGCGGAGTGCGGCAGATACGCAGTATTTT
>once|.|TRBJ2-1|TRBV7-2
CASSKNPTGGNEQFF
TGTGCCAGCAGCAAGAACCCCACCGGGGGCAATGAGCAGTTCTTC
>.|.|TRBJ1-4|TRBV6-1
CASSTQDSSNEKLFF
TGTGCCAGCAGTACTCAGGACAGTTCTAATGAAAAACTGTTTTTT
>.|.|TRBJ2-6|TRBV9
CASSVERAGANVLTF
TGTGCCAGCAGCGTAGAAAGGGCTGGGGCCAACGTCCTGACTTTC
>.|.|TRBJ2-5|TRBV7-8
CASSFARGPQETQYF
TGTGCCAGCAGCTTCGCCCGCGGACCCCAAGAGACCCAGTACTTC
>.|.|TRBJ2-3|TRBV5-1
CASSGGRSTDTQYF
TGCGCCAGCAGTGGCGGTAGGAGCACAGATACGCAGTATTTT
>.|.|TRBJ2-5|TRBV30
CAWSGEILETQYF
TGTGCCTGGAGTGGGGAAATCCTTGAGACCCAGTACTTC
>few|.|TRBJ1-3|TRBV30
CACSDSGNTIYF
TGTGCCTGTTCCGACTCTGGAAACACCATATATTTT
>.|TRBD1|TRBJ2-2|TRBV2
CASSSRQGDTGELFF
TGTGCCAGCAGTTCTCGACAGGGGGACACCGGGGAGCTGTTTTTT
>few|.|TRBJ1-6|TRBV5-1
CASSLAPREYSPLHF
TGCGCCAGCAGCTTGGCCCCCAGGGAGTATTCACCCCTCCACTTT
>.|.|TRBJ2-1|TRBV6-5
CASSADYNEQFF
TGTGCCAGCAGCGCTGACTACAATGAGCAGTTCTTC
>few|.|TRBJ1-1|TRBV19
CASRRGVKAEAFF
TGTGCCAGTAGAAGGGGGGTGAAGGCTGAAGCTTTCTTT
>.|TRBD1|TRBJ1-2|TRBV30
CAWGATGQGGGYTF
TGTGCCTGGGGCGCCACTGGACAGGGGGGAGGCTACACCTTC
>many|TRBD2|TRBJ2-7|TRBV29-1
CSVGGTSGNSYEQYF
TGCAGCGTCGGGGGGACTAGCGGGAATTCCTACGAGCAGTACTTC
>.|.|TRBJ2-5|TRBV18
CASSPGQLTQETQYF
TGTGCCAGCTCACCAGGACAGCTTACCCAAGAGACCCAGTACTTC
>.|.|TRBJ2-2|TRBV11-2
CASSLNRVTGELFF
TGTGCCAGCAGCTTAAACAGAGTCACCGGGGAGCTGTTTTTT
>.|TRBD1|TRBJ2-7|TRBV27
CASSPRGLYEQYF
TGTGCCAGCAGTCCCAGGGGGCTCTACGAGCAGTACTTC
>.|.|TRBJ2-5|TRBV11-2
CASSLDHWGVQETQYF
TGTGCCAGCAGCTTAGATCACTGGGGGGTACAAGAGACCCAGTACTTC
>.|TRBD1|TRBJ2-5|TRBV18
CASSPSTGRVRETQYF
TGTGCCAGCTCACCATCGACAGGGCGGGTACGAGAGACCCAGTACTTC
>many|.|TRBJ1-5|TRBV15
CATSNNQPQHF
TGTGCCACCAGCAACAATCAGCCCCAGCATTTT
>.|TRBD2|TRBJ2-1|TRBV5-1
CASSSFTSGGSNEQFF
TGCGCCAGCAGCTCATTTACTAGCGGGGGAAGTAATGAGCAGTTCTTC
>.|.|TRBJ1-5|TRBV6-1
CASSPDTSQPQHF
TGTGCCAGCAGCCCCGACACGAGTCAGCCCCAGCATTTT
>few|.|TRBJ1-1|TRBV6-6
CASRDQYTEAFF
TGTGCCAGCAGAGACCAGTACACTGAAGCTTTCTTT
>.|.|TRBJ2-7|TRBV5-4
CASSFGLPSREQYF
TGTGCCAGCAGCTTCGGCCTACCCTCCCGCGAGCAGTACTTC
>.|.|TRBJ1-2|TRBV7-2
CASSAGQFYGYTF
TGTGCCAGCAGCGCAGGACAGTTCTATGGCTACACCTTC
>.|TRBD2|TRBJ2-3|TRBV9
CASSVKWEGSTDTQYF
TGTGCCAGCAGCGTCAAGTGGGAGGGGAGCACAGATACGCAGTATTTT
>few|.|TRBJ2-5|TRBV2
CASSNSMMGETQYF
TGTGCCAGCAGTAATAGCATGATGGGGGAGACCCAGTACTTC
>few|.|TRBJ1-1|TRBV30
CAWIWGMGLAAEAFF
TGTGCCTGGATCTGGGGTATGGGTTTGGCGGCTGAAGCTTTCTTT
>.|TRBD2|TRBJ2-7|TRBV2
CASSTTSKYEQYF
TGTGCCAGCAGCACGACTAGCAAGTACGAGCAGTACTTC